This record looks at one T cell receptor (beta chain) sequence and its context. The entry originates in a study of technical replicates of blood from a few donors. The repertoire was sequenced with immunoSEQ multiplex PCR; TCRdb's copy has only in-frame clones and lacks some. The table records about 98,000 clones, 95% of them present only once. The sequenced material came from T cells isolated from PBMCs. The sequence derives from a human donor in good health.

The CDR3 bases are TGTGCCAGCAGCCTAAGACTAGCGGGAGCGGATACGCAGTATTTT. Its protein product is CASSLRLAGADTQYF. This chain connects TRBV7-2 to TRBJ2-3; the match to TRBD2 covers 12 bases. The V gene end was trimmed by 5 bases and the J gene end by 6 bases; junction bases not matched to a gene: 6. Germline V gives CDR1 SGHTA, CDR2 FQGNSA. CDR3 length: 15 residues.